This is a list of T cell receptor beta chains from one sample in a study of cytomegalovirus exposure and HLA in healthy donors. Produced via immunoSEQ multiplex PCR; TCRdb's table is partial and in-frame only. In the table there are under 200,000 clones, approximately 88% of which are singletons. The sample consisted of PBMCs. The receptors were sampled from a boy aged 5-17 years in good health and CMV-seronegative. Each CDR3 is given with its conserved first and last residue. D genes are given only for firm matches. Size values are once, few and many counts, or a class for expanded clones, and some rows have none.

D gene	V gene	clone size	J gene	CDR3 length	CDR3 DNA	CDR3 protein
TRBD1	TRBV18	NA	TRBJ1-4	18	TGTGCCAGCTCACCAAGGACAGGGGGCGGAAATATTGGTGAAAAACTGTTTTTT	CASSPRTGGGNIGEKLFF
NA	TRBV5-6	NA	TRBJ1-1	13	TGTGCCAGCAGCTTTGACATGAACACTGAAGCTTTCTTT	CASSFDMNTEAFF
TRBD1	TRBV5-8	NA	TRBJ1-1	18	TGTGCCAGCAGGGGGTTCGTAGGGGGCGTTAGGATGAACACTGAAGCTTTCTTT	CASRGFVGGVRMNTEAFF
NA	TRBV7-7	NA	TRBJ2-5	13	TGTGCTAGCAGCTTAGACAGACAAGAGACCCAGTACTTC	CASSLDRQETQYF
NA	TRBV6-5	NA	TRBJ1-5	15	TGTGCCAGCAGCCGCGACAGCACCGGGCGGCAGCCCCAGCATTTT	CASSRDSTGRQPQHF
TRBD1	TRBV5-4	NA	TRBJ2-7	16	TGTGCCAGCAGCCCAAACCCGGGACAGGGGACCCACGAGCAGTACTTC	CASSPNPGQGTHEQYF
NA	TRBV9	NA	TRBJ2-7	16	TGTGCCAGCAGCACCCTAGGGGGGGCCCTCCCGTACGAGCAGTACTTC	CASSTLGGALPYEQYF
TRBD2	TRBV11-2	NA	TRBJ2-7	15	TGTGCCAGCAGCTCCCTAGCGGGGGGGTATTACGAGCAGTACTTC	CASSSLAGGYYEQYF
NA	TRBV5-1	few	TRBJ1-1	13	TGCGCCAGCAGCTTGGAAGCAGGAAGAGAAGCTTTCTTT	CASSLEAGREAFF
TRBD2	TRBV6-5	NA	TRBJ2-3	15	TGTGCCAGCAGTTACCGGGCGGGGGGGGGAGATACGCAGTATTTT	CASSYRAGGGDTQYF
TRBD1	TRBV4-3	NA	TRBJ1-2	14	TGCGCCAGCAGCCGACCGGGACAGAGCTATGGCTACACCTTC	CASSRPGQSYGYTF
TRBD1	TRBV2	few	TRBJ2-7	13	TGTGCCAGTACAGGGGATGGAAGGTACGAGCAGTACTTC	CASTGDGRYEQYF
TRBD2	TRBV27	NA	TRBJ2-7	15	TGTGCCAGCAGTTTATGGGGCGGGAGTGAGTACGAGCAGTACTTC	CASSLWGGSEYEQYF
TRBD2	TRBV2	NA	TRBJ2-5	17	TGTGCCAGCTTACTGACTAGCGGGAGGCACCGGGGTGGGACCCAGTACTTC	CASLLTSGRHRGGTQYF
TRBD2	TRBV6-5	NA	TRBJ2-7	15	TGTGCCAGCAGTCGGGGACTAGCGGGGATCAACGAGCAGTACTTC	CASSRGLAGINEQYF
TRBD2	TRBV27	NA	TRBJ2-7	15	TGTGCCAGCAGTTTACAGCGGGGGTCCTCCTACGAGCAGTACTTC	CASSLQRGSSYEQYF
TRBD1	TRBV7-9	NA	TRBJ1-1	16	TGTGCCAGCAGCGGAATACAGGGGGCAGGGAACACTGAAGCTTTCTTT	CASSGIQGAGNTEAFF
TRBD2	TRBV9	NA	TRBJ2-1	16	TGTGCCAGCAGCCTAACCGGGACTAGCGGAACCAATGAGCAGTTCTTC	CASSLTGTSGTNEQFF
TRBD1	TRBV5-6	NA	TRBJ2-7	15	TGTGCCAGCAGCTGGGGGACAGCTGGCTCCTACGAGCAGTACTTC	CASSWGTAGSYEQYF
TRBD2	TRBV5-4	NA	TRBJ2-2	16	TGTGCCAGCAGCCTAGGACTAGCGGGAGGGGGCGGGGAGCTGTTTTTT	CASSLGLAGGGGELFF
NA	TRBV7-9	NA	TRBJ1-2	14	TGTGCCAGCAGCTCGTCGGGTACTAACTATGGCTACACCTTC	CASSSSGTNYGYTF
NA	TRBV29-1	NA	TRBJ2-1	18	TGCAGCGTTGAATCCTGGGGGATTGCCGAGCGGGTCTACAATGAGCAGTTCTTC	CSVESWGIAERVYNEQFF
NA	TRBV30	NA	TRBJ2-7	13	TGTGCCTGGAGTGCGGGGGTTCAATACGAGCAGTACTTC	CAWSAGVQYEQYF
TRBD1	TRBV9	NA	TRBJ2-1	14	TGTGCCAGCAGCGCCGGACAGGGGATGAATGAGCAGTTCTTC	CASSAGQGMNEQFF
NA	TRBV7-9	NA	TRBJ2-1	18	TGTGCCAGCAGCTTAGGAGTGAGGAGGCGGGTCTCTTACAATGAGCAGTTCTTC	CASSLGVRRRVSYNEQFF
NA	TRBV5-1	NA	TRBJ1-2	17	TGCGCCAGCGGAAACCCGTCGGACAGTTTAACTAACTATGGCTACACCTTC	CASGNPSDSLTNYGYTF
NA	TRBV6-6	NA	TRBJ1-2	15	TGTGCCAGCAGTTACTCGTCGGGGGGGGACTATGGCTACACCTTC	CASSYSSGGDYGYTF
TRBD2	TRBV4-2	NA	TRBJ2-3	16	TGTGCCAGCAGCCAAGGACTAGCGGGAGGGGTAGATACGCAGTATTTT	CASSQGLAGGVDTQYF
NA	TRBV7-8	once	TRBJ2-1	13	TGTGCCAGCAGCGCCTACTCGGGGAATGAGCAGTTCTTC	CASSAYSGNEQFF
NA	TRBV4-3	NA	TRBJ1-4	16	TGCGCCAGCAGCCAAGATTCCGTACGTGCGGGAGAAAAACTGTTTTTT	CASSQDSVRAGEKLFF
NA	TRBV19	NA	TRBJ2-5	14	TGTGCCAGTAGCGACAGGAGGAGTGTGGAGACCCAGTACTTC	CASSDRRSVETQYF
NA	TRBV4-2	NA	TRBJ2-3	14	TGTGCCAGCAGCCAACAAGCGGACACAGATACGCAGTATTTT	CASSQQADTDTQYF
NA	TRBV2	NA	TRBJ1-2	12	TGTGCCCCAACCGGGGAAAACTATGGCTACACCTTC	CAPTGENYGYTF
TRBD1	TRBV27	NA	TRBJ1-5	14	TGTGCCAGCAGTTTGACAGGGGGCAATCAGCCCCAGCATTTT	CASSLTGGNQPQHF
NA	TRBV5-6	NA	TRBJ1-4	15	TGTGCCAGCAGCCCAGGACAAGGGCCTAATGAAAAACTGTTTTTT	CASSPGQGPNEKLFF
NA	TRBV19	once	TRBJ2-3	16	TGTGCCAGTAGTACCCTGACAGGTTGGCCCACAGATACGCAGTATTTT	CASSTLTGWPTDTQYF
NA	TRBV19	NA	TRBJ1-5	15	TGTGCCAGTAGTTGGGGGCTGTCTGGGAATCAGCCCCAGCATTTT	CASSWGLSGNQPQHF
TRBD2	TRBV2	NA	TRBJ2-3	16	TGTGCCAGCAGCAACCCGGGACTAGCGGGGGGGGATACGCAGTATTTT	CASSNPGLAGGDTQYF
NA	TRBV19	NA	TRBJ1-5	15	TGTGCCAGTAGGGAAACAGGTTCCGGGGGTCAGCCCCAGCATTTT	CASRETGSGGQPQHF
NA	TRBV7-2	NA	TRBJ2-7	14	TGTGCCAGCAGCTTAGCGGGGAGTTCCTCCGAGCAGTACTTC	CASSLAGSSSEQYF
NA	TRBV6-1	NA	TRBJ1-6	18	TGTGCCAGCAGTGAAGCGTTGGGGGGGAGCTCCTATAATTCACCCCTCCACTTT	CASSEALGGSSYNSPLHF
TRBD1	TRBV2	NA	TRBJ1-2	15	TGTGCCAGCAGTGTAGGGACAGGGGGCGTCTATGGCTACACCTTC	CASSVGTGGVYGYTF
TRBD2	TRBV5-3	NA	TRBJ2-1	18	TGTGCCAGAAGTCCTGGGACTAGCGGGAGATTGCAATGCAATGAGCAGTTCTTC	CARSPGTSGRLQCNEQFF
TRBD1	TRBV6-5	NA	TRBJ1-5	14	TGTGCCAGCTGGAGAGGGGGCGAGAATCAGCCCCAGCATTTT	CASWRGGENQPQHF